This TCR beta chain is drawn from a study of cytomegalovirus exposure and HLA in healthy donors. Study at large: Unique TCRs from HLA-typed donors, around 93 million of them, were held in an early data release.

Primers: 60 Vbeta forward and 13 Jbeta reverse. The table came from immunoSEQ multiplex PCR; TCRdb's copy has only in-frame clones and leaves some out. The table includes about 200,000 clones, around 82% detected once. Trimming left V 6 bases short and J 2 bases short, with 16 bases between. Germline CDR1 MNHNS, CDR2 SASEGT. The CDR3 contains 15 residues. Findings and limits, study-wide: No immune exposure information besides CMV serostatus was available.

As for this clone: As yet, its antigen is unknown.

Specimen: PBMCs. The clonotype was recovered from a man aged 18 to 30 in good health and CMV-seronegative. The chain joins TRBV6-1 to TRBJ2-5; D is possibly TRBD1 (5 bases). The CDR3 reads CASRETANFQETQYF. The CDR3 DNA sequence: TGTGCCAGCAGGGAGACAGCAAATTTTCAAGAGACCCAGTACTTC.